Listed below are T cell receptor beta chains from one sample, sequenced in a study of blood T cell repertoires in COVID-19. Sequencing used immunoSEQ multiplex PCR; TCRdb keeps in-frame clones, though not all of them. Among about 140,000 clones listed, about 87% were seen once. Sequencing used peripheral blood. The receptors were sampled from a woman aged 45-65 years with acute or convalescent COVID-19. CDR3s include the opening cysteine and the closing phenylalanine or tryptophan.

j_gene,v_gene,CDR3aa
TRBJ1-4,TRBV12-5,CASAEIGQPNEKLFF
TRBJ2-1,TRBV5-4,CASSLASGSYNEQFF
TRBJ2-5,TRBV28,CASRHDRGRQETQYF
TRBJ1-5,TRBV27,CASSPTGIFDQPQHF
TRBJ2-1,TRBV11-3,CASSLAPGLAGVDEQFF
TRBJ1-2,TRBV29-1,CSVATGTGVNYGYTF
TRBJ1-1,TRBV9,CASSFVGGTEAFF
TRBJ2-1,TRBV6-5,CASKDSYNEQFF
TRBJ1-1,TRBV27,CASRLTGRTEAFF
TRBJ2-7,TRBV15,CATSRVLSGEYEQYF
TRBJ1-5,TRBV14,CASSLEVRGSQPQHF
TRBJ1-6,TRBV3-1/TRBV3-2,CASSQSTSSPLHF
TRBJ1-2,TRBV12-3/TRBV12-4,CASSLGLEGYTF
TRBJ1-5,TRBV7-9,CASSQTGSDQPQHF
TRBJ2-5,TRBV25-1,CASSEGGRETQYF
TRBJ2-2,TRBV27,CASSFQRVQTGGELFF
TRBJ1-4,TRBV6-1,CASSEMSFSEKLFF
TRBJ1-4,TRBV27,CASSFKGGAGEKLFF
TRBJ1-2,TRBV5-1,CASSFPGLGADYGYTF
TRBJ2-5,TRBV4-2,CASSLRGIETQYF
TRBJ2-3,TRBV5-1,CASSFGRSTDTQYF
TRBJ1-2,TRBV25-1,CATFEGVGGYTF
TRBJ1-6,TRBV6-5,CASRWMEAPLHF
TRBJ2-1,TRBV10-2,CASRLLAGGFREQFF
TRBJ2-1,TRBV7-3,CASSLERLAGYNEQFF
TRBJ2-7,TRBV20-1,CSATGAHEQYF
TRBJ2-1,TRBV9,CASSATGTAYNEQFF
TRBJ2-1,TRBV3-1/TRBV3-2,CASSQQTLAGGQNEQFF
TRBJ1-4,TRBV19,CASSIQGTENEKLFF
TRBJ1-2,TRBV5-1,CASSLRTGVYGYTF
TRBJ2-3,TRBV7-2,CASSSRLAGEGTQYF
TRBJ2-1,TRBV6-5,CASSTTTAGASEQFF
TRBJ1-1,TRBV5-1,CASSPGTGGEAFF
TRBJ1-1,TRBV7-8,CASSLGDSPAFF
TRBJ2-1,TRBV7-9,CASSLVGQGRYNEQFF
TRBJ1-2,TRBV11-2,CASRGVYGYTF
TRBJ2-1,TRBV7-3,CASSFPGTRNEQFF
TRBJ1-4,TRBV3-1/TRBV3-2,CASSPRDSLATNEKLFF
TRBJ1-5,TRBV6-5,CASSYSSGQPQHF
TRBJ2-3,TRBV5-4,CASSLGPLATDTQYF
TRBJ1-5,TRBV19,CATLSVPYSNQPQHF
TRBJ1-2,TRBV2,CASEGTGLRGYTF
TRBJ2-1,TRBV11-3,CASSFGGYNEQFF
TRBJ2-5,TRBV19,CASSMTSGGALETQYF
TRBJ1-2,TRBV2,CASSSGQFYGYTF
TRBJ1-6,TRBV7-2,CASSSGPLWSPLHF
TRBJ2-1,TRBV27,CASTPLWGGIYNEQFF
TRBJ2-1,TRBV19,CASNPTRRGYNEQFF
TRBJ1-6,TRBV9,CASSDRSTSYNSPLHF
TRBJ2-7,TRBV28,CASSTFGLAGGPSYEQYF
TRBJ1-1,TRBV30,CAWLGVMNTEAFF
TRBJ2-1,TRBV19,CASSRAGINEQFF